Shown below are 17 T cell receptor beta chains from a single sample sequenced in a study of CD8+ T cells in alopecia areata. Treatment given: oral pan-JAK inhibitor, 5-10 mg twice daily. Sequencing relied on a cDNA template that was reverse transcribed from extracted RNA. The method was immunoSEQ multiplex PCR; TCRdb's version includes in-frame clones alone and lacks a portion of them. This sample has 130,000 to 150,000 clones; roughly 82% occur once, and the top ten carry about 25%. Sequenced material: CD8+ T cells sorted from blood, taken at week 4, from a patient treated with tofacitinib. These receptors were obtained from a human donor with alopecia areata.

This clone was observed a single time. The genes are TRBV5-4 and TRBJ2-2; TRBD1 is a possible D gene (5 bases). This CDR3 comprises 13 residues. V lost 2 bases and J 9 bases, leaving 11 bases between the germline ends. CDR1 is SGHNT and CDR2 is YYREEE in the germline V gene (reference sequence). CDR3 coding DNA: TGTGCCAGCAGCTTAGTAGGGGCCCGGGAGCTGTTTTTT. Its protein product is CASSLVGARELFF. Full variable domain (missing parts from reference TRBV5-4 and TRBJ2-2): ETGVTQSPTHLIKTRGQQVTLRCSSQSGHNTVSWYQQALGQGPQFIFQYYREEENGRGNFPPRFSGLQFPNYSSELNVNALELDDSALYLCASSLVGARELFFGEGSRLTVL.

This clone was recorded a few times. The chain combines TRBV6-5 with TRBJ2-3; 9 nucleotides align to TRBD1. Germline V gene lookup returns CDR1 MNHEY and CDR2 SVGAGI. J gave up 3 bases and V 0 bases, and 1 base lay outside the gene matches. This CDR3 has 15 residues. The CDR3 protein is CASSYSGQGTDTQYF. As DNA, the CDR3 is TGTGCCAGCAGTTACTCAGGACAGGGGACAGATACGCAGTATTTT.

This sequence joins TRBV15 and TRBJ1-2; no definite D call. The V gene's germline CDR1 is LNHNV and CDR2 YYDKDF (reference sequence). Trimming stripped 5 bases from V and 1 base from J, with 11 bases between. This CDR3 has 14 amino acids. The CDR3 DNA sequence: TGTGCCACCAGCCTCCATCAAAATAACTATGGCTACACCTTC. Translated: CATSLHQNNYGYTF.

This clone was seen once. This chain links TRBV5-1 with TRBJ1-6; unclear D gene. With 1 base removed from V and 8 bases from J, the gap between germline ends came to 10 bases. Germline loops: CDR1 SGHRS, CDR2 YFSETQ. This CDR3 comprises 14 residues. CDR3 nucleotides: TGCGCCAGCAGCTTGAGCGCCGGGGATTCACCCCTCCACTTT. Its protein product is CASSLSAGDSPLHF.

CDR3 bases: TGTGCCAGCAGCAAGGAAGCGGGCAGGGGGCTCTACGAGCAGTACTTC. Amino acids: CASSKEAGRGLYEQYF. The chain uses TRBV4-2 and TRBJ2-7; 8 bases agree with TRBD1. This CDR3 has 16 amino acids. Per germline, CDR1 LGHNA and CDR2 YNFKEQ. With 5 bases clipped from V and 3 bases from J, the junction kept 12 bases outside the gene matches.

CDR3: CASSEPGQGNTGELFF. As DNA, the CDR3 is TGTGCCAGCAGCGAGCCGGGACAGGGGAACACCGGGGAGCTGTTTTTT. This chain links TRBV7-9 with TRBJ2-2, with 9 bases identical to TRBD1. Trimming took 5 bases from V and 1 from J; bases not matched to a gene: 5. Germline CDR1 reads SEHNR; CDR2 reads FQNEAQ (reference sequence). The CDR3 is made up of 16 amino acids.

This clone was observed a single time. The CDR3 nucleotides are TGTGCCAGCAGCCCGAGGGGGCAAGGTGAAGCTTTCTTT. Translated, it gives CASSPRGQGEAFF. The chain links TRBV7-9 to TRBJ1-1, with 7 bases matching TRBD1. V shed 5 bases and J 7 bases; nucleotides not matched to a gene: 7. This CDR3 comprises 13 residues. CDR1 SEHNR and CDR2 FQNEAQ come from the germline V gene (reference sequence). Filled out from reference TRBV7-9 and TRBJ1-1, the complete variable domain reads DTGVSQNPRHKITKRGQNVTFRCDPISEHNRLYWYRQTLGQGPEFLTYFQNEAQLEKSRLLSDRFSAERPKGSFSTLEIQRTEQGDSAMYLCASSPRGQGEAFFGQGTRLTVV.

The V gene is TRBV29-1, the J gene TRBJ2-2; 8 bases agree with TRBD2. CDR1 and CDR2 from the germline V gene are SQVTM and ANQGSEA. The CDR3 covers 13 residues. The CDR3 DNA sequence: TGCGTGGGTAGCGGGGCGAACACCGGGGAGCTGTTTTTT. Translation gives CVGSGANTGELFF.

The chain recombines TRBV27 with TRBJ2-7; D gene unclear. CDR1 MNHEY and CDR2 SMNVEV come from the germline V gene (reference sequence). V lost 1 base, J lost 3 bases, and 10 bases lay in between. The CDR3 spans 14 residues. CDR3: CASSLYGTLYEQYF. The CDR3 coding sequence is TGTGCCAGCAGTTTATATGGCACTCTCTACGAGCAGTACTTC.

The V call is TRBV9, the J call TRBJ2-1; D unresolved. Germline V gene data show CDR1 as SGDLS and CDR2 as YYNGEE. The CDR3 loop spans 15 amino acids. V lost 0 bases to trimming and J lost 7 bases, with 14 bases between them. The CDR3 DNA sequence: TGTGCCAGCAGCGTAGGGCTAAACGAGGCTAATGAGCAGTTCTTC. Protein sequence: CASSVGLNEANEQFF. The variable domain in full, completed from reference TRBV9 and TRBJ2-1, reads DSGVTQTPKHLITATGQRVTLRCSPRSGDLSVYWYQQSLDQGLQFLIQYYNGEERAKGNILERFSAQQFPDLHSELNLSSLELGDSALYFCASSVGLNEANEQFFGPGTRLTVL.

CDR3: CASRTRSGANVLTF. The CDR3 DNA sequence: TGTGCCAGCAGAACTAGGTCTGGGGCCAACGTCCTGACTTTC. The V call is TRBV6-6, the J call TRBJ2-6; TRBD2 might be the D (5 bases). Germline V lookup: CDR1 MNHNY, CDR2 SVGAGI (reference sequence). CDR3 size: 14 residues. Trimming took off 6 bases at V and 1 base at J, with 7 bases between the two ends.

The DNA for the CDR3 is TGTGCCAGCAGTGACCACCTAGCGGGGGACTACACAGATACGCAGTATTTT. It specifies CASSDHLAGDYTDTQYF. The chain is built from TRBV25-1 and TRBJ2-3, with 10 bases lining up with TRBD2. The CDR3 length is 17 residues. V lost 3 bases and J lost 2; bases outside the gene matches: 8. The germline V gene encodes CDR1 MGHDK and CDR2 SYGVNS.

The V and J genes are TRBV6-5 and TRBJ2-7; D gene unclear. Trimming cost V 5 bases and J 6 bases, with 11 bases left between them. Germline CDR1 is MNHEY and CDR2 is SVGAGI. The CDR3 runs 12 residues. The CDR3, as DNA: TGTGCCAGCAGTCAAGACCCTGGCGAGCAGTACTTC. Encoded protein: CASSQDPGEQYF.

The V gene is TRBV5-6, the J gene TRBJ2-7, with D possibly being TRBD1 (5 bases). Trimming shortened V by 4 bases and J by 5 bases, and 10 bases separated the two germline ends. This CDR3 is built from 12 residues. Germline V lookup: CDR1 SGHDT, CDR2 YYEEEE. The CDR3 bases are TGTGCCAGCAGCGTGACAGACAACGAGCAGTACTTC. Translation gives CASSVTDNEQYF.

The chain uses TRBV4-3 and TRBJ2-7, with a possible D match to TRBD1 (6 bases). Trimming pared 0 bases from V and 2 bases from J, leaving 11 bases between. Germline-derived CDR1 and CDR2 are LGHNA and YSLEER. The CDR3 spans 15 residues. The CDR3 DNA follows: TGCGCCAGCAGCCAAGATAGAGGGACACCCTACGAGCAGTACTTC. Its protein is CASSQDRGTPYEQYF.

This clone was recorded once. This rearrangement joins TRBV25-1 to TRBJ2-1; maybe TRBD1 (6 bases). CDR1 and CDR2 (germline): MGHDK, SYGVNS. V lost 3 bases and J lost 10, with 10 bases in between. The CDR3 has 12 amino acids. CDR3 region: CASSDWDTEQFF. In DNA, the CDR3 is TGTGCCAGCAGTGACTGGGACACAGAGCAGTTCTTC.

The rearrangement links TRBV2 to TRBJ1-2, with TRBD1 as a possible D gene (6 bases). The CDR3 length is 15 residues. Germline loops: CDR1 SNHLY, CDR2 FYNNEI. V lost 3 bases and J lost 1, with 12 bases in between. CDR3 DNA: TGTGCCAGCAGTGAGATGACAGGAATTAACTATGGCTACACCTTC. The encoded protein is CASSEMTGINYGYTF.